This TCR beta chain was sequenced for a study of blood T cell repertoires in COVID-19 (dated by TCRdb to the early 2020s). In the study overall: For ImmuneRACE Cohort 3, a participant was defined as recovered based on two consecutive negative NP/OP PCR tests, clearance by a healthcare professional, or resolution of symptoms. The samples were drawn from two sources: the first 160 participants of the ongoing ImmuneRACE study, and 1,000 to 1,500 subjects contributed by 6 global collaborators. The sample metadata nearly always contained a de-identified subject ID, COVID-19 status, age in years and sex. The prospective study material was composed of cDNA or gDNA derived from T cells, B-cell-depleted T cells, or PBMCs. Deeply sampled blood TCRbeta repertoires from subjects exposed to, actively infected with, or recovered from COVID-19 were included in the dataset. The collaborator samples originated in the United States, Italy and Spain and spanned the acute and convalescent phases of COVID-19. The repertoires were released in a freely available public database meant as a resource for research on the immune response to SARS-CoV-2. Where available, HLA class I and class II types were obtained from metadata supplied by the sample provider rather than from assay-based typing.

CDR1 and CDR2 were assigned from the germline V gene (reference sequence) as LNHDA and SQIVND. Ends trimmed: V by 7 bases, J by 5 bases; bases unmatched to a gene: 7. From cysteine to phenylalanine, the CDR3 is 15 amino acids long. Here the CDR3 DNA is all that survives: 45 bases in frame from base 1. The immunoSEQ Assay, a bias-controlled multiplex PCR, was used to amplify TCRbeta CDR3 regions from genomic DNA. Processing in the source paper ran as follows. Within the assay, amplification of reference gene primers was used to estimate how many nucleated cells each sample contained. To quantify the absolute abundance of each unique TCRbeta CDR3 rearrangement, sequence reads were collapsed and filtered. For each sample, productive Simpson clonality was calculated by taking the square root of Simpson's diversity index across productive rearrangements. This immuneACCESS table, as held by TCRdb, lists in-frame sequences with V and J called but not all clones. Of the missing ones, under half trace to an unresolved V gene in checked studies; the others have no known cause. V and J calls and clone size follow that table, whereas D and trimming were derived from the DNA. This sample lists around 360,000 clones; about 89% were detected once. The top ten hold more than 1.5% of the sample.

Enrolling through a virtual design, the prospective study's participants ranged in age from roughly 18 to 89 years and lived across roughly 24 United States geographic areas. In the prospective study, cohorts were assigned on the basis of participant-reported clinical history obtained from a screening survey and a study questionnaire. In the prospective study, whole blood, serum and a nasopharyngeal or oropharyngeal swab were collected from each participant by mobile phlebotomists. Over a roughly 2-month period, participants in the prospective study had the option of providing additional blood draws and questionnaires. Blood samples from the prospective study were shipped frozen or at room temperature prior to DNA extraction. A note on this clone: It has no known antigen specificity. Base qualities are not provided; no much larger clone lies one nucleotide away.

Study-wide conclusions, independent of this receptor: The quantity of clinical and demographic metadata differed by source and by participant and was supplied without curation.

In this chain, TRBV19 is recombined with TRBJ2-5; 13 middle bases align to TRBD2. The clonotype originates from a man aged 40-55 years in a cohort exposed to, infected with or recovered from COVID-19 (not recorded which). Input material: PBMCs or T cells enriched from blood (not recorded which). The DNA is as follows: TGTGCCAGTACCGTAGGACTAGCGGGAGCGGAGACCCAGTACTTC. Its protein is CASTVGLAGAETQYF.